A single sample gave rise to the 10 T cell receptor beta chains below, sequenced in a study of cytomegalovirus exposure and HLA in healthy donors. Vbeta (60) and Jbeta (13) primers were used in the PCR. Repertoires were generated with immunoSEQ multiplex PCR, while TCRdb's copy carries only in-frame clones and drops some. The table lists about 120,000 clones, 75% of them singletons, with about 2.8% in the top ten. Sequencing was done on a sample of PBMCs. The receptors were sampled from a woman aged 35 to 49 in good health and CMV-seropositive.

This clone came up once. The chain has TRBV19 and TRBJ2-6; TRBD1 might be the D (6 bases). This CDR3 comprises 16 residues. Trimming shortened V by 9 bases and J by 0 bases, and 15 bases separated the two germline ends. The V gene's germline CDR1 is LNHDA and CDR2 SQIVND (reference sequence). The CDR3 DNA sequence: TGTGCCAGCAACCCCACAGGGTTCTCTGGGGCCAACGTCCTGACTTTC. This encodes CASNPTGFSGANVLTF.

This chain uses TRBV5-6 with TRBJ2-7; perhaps TRBD2 as D (6 bases). V lost 6 bases and J lost 4, with 17 bases in between. Germline lookup yields CDR1 SGHDT and CDR2 YYEEEE. There are 14 residues in the CDR3. The CDR3 nucleotides are TGTGCCAGCACCACGGGAGCCCCCTCATACGAGCAGTACTTC. It yields the protein CASTTGAPSYEQYF.

The J gene is TRBJ1-2, the V gene TRBV5-6; possible D gene TRBD1, 5 bases. Germline assignment: CDR1 SGHDT and CDR2 YYEEEE. V was shortened by 2 bases and J by 4 bases, with 12 bases between the two germline ends. This CDR3 is built from 14 residues. CDR3 coding DNA: TGTGCCAGCAGCTTAGTCGCCCAGGGCTATGGCTACACCTTC. Its protein product is CASSLVAQGYGYTF. Based on the CDR3 plus reference TRBV5-6 and TRBJ1-2, the full variable domain is DAGVTQSPTHLIKTRGQQVTLRCSPKSGHDTVSWYQQALGQGPQFIFQYYEEEERQRGNFPDRFSGHQFPNYSSELNVNALLLGDSALYLCASSLVAQGYGYTFGSGTRLTVV.

J is TRBJ2-3 and V is TRBV30; the D is unclear. This CDR3 contains 13 residues. V was shortened by 2 bases and J by 4 bases, with 10 bases between the two germline ends. Per the germline V gene, CDR1 is GTSNPN and CDR2 is SVGIG (reference sequence). CDR3 coding DNA: TGTGCCTGGAGTTGGCAGGCACCAGATACGCAGTATTTT. Its protein product is CAWSWQAPDTQYF.

The chain combines TRBV19 with TRBJ2-4, with 12 bases matching TRBD1. The CDR3 contains 14 residues. V was pared by 6 bases and J by 6 bases, with 3 bases of the junction left unmatched. Germline lookup yields CDR1 LNHDA and CDR2 SQIVND (reference sequence). DNA of the CDR3: TGTGCCAGTAGAGGGACAGGGGGCTTAAACATTCAGTACTTC. Its protein product is CASRGTGGLNIQYF.

This rearrangement joins TRBV25-1 to TRBJ1-1; the match to TRBD1 covers 7 bases. Germline V gene sequence: CDR1 MGHDK, CDR2 SYGVNS. The CDR3 has 13 residues. Trimming took 4 bases from V and 8 from J; bases not matched to a gene: 7. CDR3 loop: CASSVIRDSEAFF. DNA of the CDR3: TGTGCCAGCAGTGTGATCCGGGACAGCGAAGCTTTCTTT.

The V call is TRBV27, the J call TRBJ1-2; D is possibly TRBD1 (6 bases). CDR3 length: 13 residues. Trimming stripped 5 bases from V and 4 bases from J, with 11 bases between. Germline V gene lookup returns CDR1 MNHEY and CDR2 SMNVEV (reference sequence). The CDR3 DNA sequence: TGTGCCAGCAGTCAAGGGACAAGCTATGGCTACACCTTC. This gives the protein CASSQGTSYGYTF.

J is TRBJ2-7 and V is TRBV5-1; D perhaps matches TRBD1 (6 bases). Trimming stripped 0 bases from V and 7 bases from J, with 14 bases between. The CDR3 contains 14 residues. CDR1 and CDR2 (germline): SGHRS, YFSETQ. Here the CDR3 reads CASSLVVGAREQYF. The CDR3 DNA sequence: TGCGCCAGCAGCTTGGTGGTGGGGGCGAGGGAGCAGTACTTC.

The rearrangement uses TRBV7-2 and TRBJ1-1; TRBD1 matches at 9 bases. The J segment lost 7 bases and the V segment lost 4 bases, leaving 7 bases of the junction unmatched. Germline CDR1 SGHTA, CDR2 FQGNSA. This CDR3 is 14 amino acids long. CDR3 DNA sequence: TGTGCCAGCAGCTCCCCCGGGACAGGGATTGAAGCTTTCTTT. Encoded protein: CASSSPGTGIEAFF.

V usage is TRBV19 and J usage is TRBJ2-1; weak D call: TRBD2 (6 bases). The germline gives CDR1 LNHDA, CDR2 SQIVND (reference sequence). The germline V and J ends were trimmed by 2 bases and 5 bases, with 25 bases remaining between them. CDR3 length: 19 amino acids. The CDR3 sequence: CASSIRGPAPGVIHNEQFF. The CDR3 DNA sequence: TGTGCCAGTAGTATAAGAGGGCCGGCGCCGGGGGTTATTCACAATGAGCAGTTCTTC.